The 9 T cell receptor delta chains below all came from one sample that was sequenced in a study of gamma-delta T cells after stem cell transplantation. TCRdb fed the RT-PCR reads to CATT. The table includes a few thousand delta-chain clones, about 5% detected once. Material: gamma-delta T cells. The origin of the receptors is a human donor. It is not recorded whose cells these are; they may come from a transplant donor.

This clone is deemed medium-sized (0.01 to 0.1%). A much more abundant neighbour one base away suggests this may be a read error. The J gene is TRDJ1, the V gene TRDV2; 7 bases fit TRDD3. Germline CDR1 is GEAIGNYY and CDR2 is EKD. The CDR3 contains 15 residues. V lost 0 bases to trimming and J lost 3 bases; unmatched junction nucleotides: 6. The CDR3 protein is CACDTLGATPDKLIF. The CDR3, as DNA: TGTGCCTGTGACACCCTGGGGGCTACGCCCGATAAACTCATCTTT.

This clone is medium-sized in the sample. The chain carries TRDV1 and TRDJ1; TRDD3 matches at 10 bases. Germline V CDR1 and CDR2: TSWWSYY, QGS. The CDR3 runs to 25 residues. Trimming took 1 base from V and 0 from J; bases not matched to a gene: 29. The CDR3 DNA reads as TGTGCTCTTGGGGAACGGGGTATCCTACTTTCCTATTTGCTGGGGGATAGGATCTACACCGATAAACTCATCTTT. Translating gives CALGERGILLSYLLGDRIYTDKLIF.

This clone is categorized as medium-sized. The chain carries TRDV2 and TRDJ1; TRDD3 aligns across 10 bases. CDR1 is GEAIGNYY and CDR2 is EKD in the germline V gene. This CDR3 is 18 amino acids long. Germline trimming cut 0 bases from V and 0 bases from J; bases unmatched to any gene: 9. The CDR3 here is CACDTVFGLGDDTDKLIF. The CDR3 DNA reads TGTGCCTGTGACACCGTTTTCGGACTGGGGGATGACACCGATAAACTCATCTTT.

This clone is labeled as medium-sized. A far bigger clonotype differs at one base, so this is likely a read error. V usage is TRDV2 and J usage is TRDJ1; 11 bases align to TRDD3. CDR3 length: 19 residues. From germline, CDR1 is GEAIGNYY and CDR2 EKD. Unmatched junction bases numbered 16, after V lost 3 bases and J lost 2 bases. CDR3 in amino acids: CACDAVRGGYAIQTDKLIF. CDR3 nucleotides: TGTGCCTGTGACGCCGTCCGTGGGGGATACGCCATCCAGACCGATAAACTCATCTTT.

In its sample, this clone was seen a few times. The protein TCRdb gives is from a much larger clone and does not agree with this DNA's translation at residue 7, likely a read error; the protein shown here comes from the DNA. The chain uses TRDV2 and TRDJ1, with 8 bases identical to TRDD3. Germline V gives CDR1 GEAIGNYY, CDR2 EKD. With 1 base clipped from V and 4 bases from J, the junction kept 19 bases outside the gene matches. CDR3 length equals 19 residues. The DNA of the CDR3 is TGTGCCTGTGACACGGTGGCTACGGGGATACTCCCGAACGGCGATAAACTCATCTTT. This encodes CACDTVATGILPNGDKLIF.

This clone was detected only a few times. An end of the junction differs from the germline gene, which may be a read error. The V gene is TRDV2, the J gene TRDJ3; D may be TRDD3 (6 bases). The CDR3 has 20 residues. The germline V gene has CDR1 GEAIGNYY and CDR2 EKD. The CDR3 nucleotides read TGTGCCTGTGACAACACGGTCGGGGGGGAGAGCTCCTGGGACACCCGACAAATGTTTTTC. It translates to CACDNTVGGESSWDTRQMFF.

On this clone itself: A read error likely explains this, since a far larger clone differs by one base. V gene TRDV2 combines with J gene TRDJ1; 11 bases match TRDD3. V lost 1 base to trimming and J lost 9 bases; unmatched junction nucleotides: 12. The CDR3 loop spans 16 amino acids. CDR1 is GEAIGNYY, CDR2 EKD, per germline. CDR3 residues: CACDTLGVLGDKQLIF. DNA of the CDR3: TGTGCCTGTGACACTCTGGGCGTACTGGGGGATAAACAACTCATCTTT.

This clone was found a few times. A far bigger clonotype differs at one base, so this is likely a read error. At the DNA level, this CDR3 is encoded by other sequences in the same sample as well. CDR3 sequence reads: CACDPVGGLVTDKLIF. The CDR3 DNA reads as TGTGCCTGTGACCCTGTTGGGGGATTGGTAACCGATAAACTCATCTTT. The gene calls are TRDV2 and TRDJ1; 8 nucleotides align to TRDD3. J gave up 2 bases and V 3 bases, and 10 bases lay outside the gene matches. The CDR3 loop spans 16 amino acids. The germline V gene encodes CDR1 GEAIGNYY and CDR2 EKD.

The table lists this clone with a few counts. With a much larger clone just one base away, this may be a read error. At the DNA level, this CDR3 is encoded by other sequences in the same sample as well. This chain uses TRDV2 with TRDJ1; D ambiguous. The CDR3 runs 18 residues. Germline V gives CDR1 GEAIGNYY, CDR2 EKD. The CDR3 DNA follows: TGTGCCTGCGACACCCTCAAAGCGGGCCCCGAGTACACCGATAAACTCATCTTT. It translates to CACDTLKAGPEYTDKLIF.